One and the same sample provided the 8 T cell receptor beta chains below, sequenced in a study of CD8 T cells in ankylosing spondylitis. TCRdb recomputed calls from the 5' RACE reads with MiXCR, one row per CDR3 protein. The repertoire holds hundreds of thousands of distinct CDR3 sequences, with about 10% as singletons. Sequencing was done on a sample of blood, either unsorted or a sorted T cell fraction (not recorded which). These receptors came from a male donor with ankylosing spondylitis or in good health (not recorded which).

This clonotype was observed many times. V and J are TRBV2 and TRBJ2-3; tentative D call: TRBD1 (6 bases). This CDR3 comprises 15 residues. Germline values: CDR1 SNHLY, CDR2 FYNNEI. The germline V and J ends were trimmed by 6 bases and 8 bases, with 21 bases remaining between them. This chain's CDR3 is CASRQTGIYQGTQYF. DNA of the CDR3: TGTGCCAGCAGACAAACAGGGATCTACCAGGGTACGCAGTATTTT.

This clonotype was counted at least ten times. This chain connects TRBV20-1 to TRBJ1-2, with unresolved D. The CDR3 is 14 amino acids. Germline assignment: CDR1 DFQATT and CDR2 SNEGSKA (reference sequence). The V and J ends lost 3 bases and 4 bases respectively, with 15 bases between them. The CDR3 is CSASLDTQSYGYTF. CDR3 nucleotide sequence: TGCAGTGCTAGCTTAGACACGCAGAGCTATGGCTACACCTTC.

The chain is built from TRBV28 and TRBJ2-5; the D gene is possibly TRBD1 (6 bases). Germline assignment: CDR1 MDHEN and CDR2 SYDVKM. This CDR3 is built from 15 residues. Trimming stripped 1 base from V and 5 bases from J, with 14 bases between. CDR3 residues: CASSLLSGGLETQYF. The DNA for the CDR3 is TGTGCCAGCAGTTTATTGTCTGGGGGCCTGGAGACCCAGTACTTC.

This clonotype was seen at least ten times. The chain joins TRBV12-3 or TRBV12-4 to TRBJ2-2; unclear D gene. The CDR3 runs 13 residues. Trimming removed 3 bases from V and 5 bases from J, with 7 bases in between. The CDR3 spells CASSLRPTGELFF. In DNA, the CDR3 is TGTGCCAGCAGTTTGAGGCCTACCGGGGAGCTGTTTTTT.

This clonotype was seen only a few times. This chain connects TRBV27 to TRBJ2-7; a weak D match, TRBD1 (5 bases). The V end was cut by 3 bases, the J end by 2 bases, with 17 bases between. CDR3 length: 16 amino acids. CDR1 is MNHEY and CDR2 is SMNVEV in the germline V gene (reference sequence). CDR3 coding DNA: TGTGCCAGCAGTTTTAGCCCTTCAAGGGGCCCCTACGAGCAGTACTTC. This encodes CASSFSPSRGPYEQYF.

This clonotype was observed at least ten times. The V gene is TRBV29-1, the J gene TRBJ2-2; D may match TRBD1 or TRBD2 (6 bases each). The CDR3 length is 15 residues. V was clipped by 6 bases and J by 1 base, with 15 bases between them. Germline lookup yields CDR1 SQVTM and CDR2 ANQGSEA. The CDR3 region is CSVGGQMMNTGELFF. CDR3 nucleotide sequence: TGCAGCGTGGGAGGACAGATGATGAACACCGGGGAGCTGTTTTTT.

This clonotype was seen at least ten times. The V gene is TRBV6-1, the J gene TRBJ1-4, with D tentatively TRBD1 (6 bases). From germline, CDR1 is MNHNS and CDR2 SASEGT. CDR3 length equals 14 residues. The germline V and J ends were trimmed by 2 bases and 11 bases, with 15 bases remaining between them. Here the CDR3 reads CASSELEGTTKLFF. The CDR3 DNA reads TGTGCCAGCAGTGAATTGGAGGGGACAACTAAACTGTTTTTT.

This clonotype was counted at least ten times. The chain couples TRBV20-1 to TRBJ1-1; 10 bases align to TRBD1. Germline-derived CDR1 and CDR2 are DFQATT and SNEGSKA (reference sequence). This CDR3 has 13 residues. Trimming at V came to 5 bases and at J to 3 bases, leaving 3 bases not matched to a gene. CDR3: CSAAGQGYTEAFF. Here the CDR3 DNA reads TGCAGTGCTGCGGGACAGGGGTACACTGAAGCTTTCTTT.